This section outlines one T cell receptor (beta chain) sequence together with its context. Its antigen has not been determined. There are no base qualities to consult, and no much larger clone falls within one base. The donors belonged to the validation cohort of about 120 subjects, which was separate from the approximately 700-subject first cohort. The data derive from a study of cytomegalovirus exposure and HLA in healthy donors (dated by TCRdb to the late 2010s). For the study in its entirety: According to a later analysis, one platform produced both the 120 validation repertoires and the roughly 650 repertoires of the first cohort. The study aimed to test whether signatures of past pathogen exposure could be identified by cataloging public T cell receptors. In addition to the first cohort of roughly 700 subjects, a separate validation cohort of some 120 different subjects was used. To predict cytomegalovirus infection status, the study combined high-throughput TCR immunosequencing, statistical association of individual TCRs with disease status, and machine learning. On the study overall, not on this receptor specifically: In vitro tests confirmed that a few of the cytomegalovirus-associated TCR beta chains recognize cytomegalovirus antigens. Cytomegalovirus status was reported to be diagnosed by the classifier with high specificity and sensitivity in both the original and validation cohorts. Subsequent analysis determined that TCRs grouped into clusters in the first cohort also showed a tendency toward co-occurrence across the approximately 120 validation repertoires, and approximately 94% of cluster scores exceeded 0. A total of 164 TCR beta chains were listed by the study as associated with cytomegalovirus. According to the authors, the approach could potentially be generalized to other disease states and immunological phenotypes. All 120 or so repertoires were used to score co-occurrence in the validation cohort in a later analysis, because that analysis had no HLA typing for the cohort. While some public TCRs were present in many individuals, most TCR sequences turned up only very rarely across donors.

V is reduced by 3 bases and J by 4 bases, leaving a spacing of 8 bases between them. CDR1 and CDR2, per the germline V gene, are SGHRS and YFSETQ. Reading from cysteine to phenylalanine, the CDR3 counts 13 amino acids. The only DNA kept is the CDR3, 39 bases in frame from the first base. Library prep was done by the immunoSEQ multiplex PCR assay. As for the original processing: A statistical classification framework was built to diagnose cytomegalovirus status from the catalog of TCR beta chain sequences. The table comes from immuneACCESS by way of TCRdb, which keeps in-frame sequences with V and J called. Part of the clones is missing from these tables; in studies checked, under half for an unresolved V gene and the rest for unknown reasons. Clone size and V and J calls were adopted from that table, with D and trimming inferred from the DNA. The sample table holds more than 250,000 clones, of which 80% to 90% were seen once. The ten largest account for roughly 0.8% of the sample.

The TCR comes from a woman between 18 and 30 years old in good health and CMV-seronegative. Sequencing was performed on PBMCs. The rearrangement joined TRBV5-1 to TRBJ1-3; confidence is insufficient to name the D gene. The CDR3 amino acid sequence is: CASSSAVGNTIYF. The DNA sequence follows: TGCGCCAGCAGCTCCGCGGTAGGAAACACCATATATTTT. With the portions outside the CDR3 filled from the reference TRBV5-1 and TRBJ1-3 genes, the complete variable region becomes KAGVTQTPRYLIKTRGQQVTLSCSPISGHRSVSWYQQTPGQGLQFLFEYFSETQRNKGNFPGRFSGRQFSNSRSEMNVSTLELGDSALYLCASSSAVGNTIYFGEGSWLTVV.